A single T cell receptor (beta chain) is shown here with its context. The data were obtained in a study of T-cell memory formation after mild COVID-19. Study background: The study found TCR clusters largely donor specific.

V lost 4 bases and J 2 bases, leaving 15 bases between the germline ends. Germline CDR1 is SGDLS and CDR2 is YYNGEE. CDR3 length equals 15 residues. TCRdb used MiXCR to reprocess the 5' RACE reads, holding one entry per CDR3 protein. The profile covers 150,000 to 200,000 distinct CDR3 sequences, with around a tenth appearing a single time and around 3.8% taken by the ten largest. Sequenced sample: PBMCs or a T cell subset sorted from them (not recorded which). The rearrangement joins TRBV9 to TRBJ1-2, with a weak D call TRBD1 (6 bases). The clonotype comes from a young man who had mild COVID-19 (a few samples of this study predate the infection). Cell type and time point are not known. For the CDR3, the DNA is TGTGCCAGCAGCCCATCCCCAGGGGCCAACTATGGCTACACCTTC. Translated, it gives CASSPSPGANYGYTF.